The rows below give T cell receptor beta chains drawn from one sample of a study of tumor and adjacent non-tumor tissue in lung cancer. In TCRdb, the multiplex PCR reads were re-called with MiXCR into one record per CDR3 protein. Here the sample spans 81,000 or so distinct CDR3 sequences, 80% to 90% being singletons. The material sequenced was distant non-tumor lung tissue. The receptors here all came from a man aged 55 to 70 with non-small cell lung cancer. CDR3s include the opening cysteine and the closing phenylalanine or tryptophan. A D gene is named only where the DNA matches it firmly. Expanded clones are given a class, and other clones once, few, many or no size at all.

11 TRBJ1-4 TRBV20-1 . . TGCAATGATCCAGGGGCGAGAGAGTTGGTTTTT CNDPGARELVF
16 TRBJ2-2 TRBV20-1 few . TGCAGTGCTAGAAAGGGGATGGGTGGGTACACCGGCGAGCTGTTTTTT CSARKGMGGYTGELFF
14 TRBJ1-5 TRBV12-3/TRBV12-4 . . TGTGCCAGCAATCCTTCCGGGGGAGGTCAGCCCCAGCATTTT CASNPSGGGQPQHF
13 TRBJ2-2 TRBV12-3/TRBV12-4 few TRBD1 TGTGCCAACAGGGGTCAGGGTAGAGGGGAGCTGTTTTTT CANRGQGRGELFF
16 TRBJ2-7 TRBV5-1 . . TGCGCCAGCAGCTCAGGCGCAAGGGGGGACTCCTACGAGCAGTACTTC CASSSGARGDSYEQYF
16 TRBJ2-7 TRBV20-1 . . TGCAGTGTTAGAGACGTCACGGCTCAAGATGCGTACGAGCAATACTTC CSVRDVTAQDAYEQYF
14 TRBJ1-1 TRBV11-2 . . TGCGCCAGCAACTTAATCGGGAGAGGCACTGAAGCTTTCTTT CASNLIGRGTEAFF
13 TRBJ2-5 TRBV11-3 . . TGTGTCAGCGGCTTTACCGGGGAAGAGAGCCAGTACTTC CVSGFTGEESQYF
12 TRBJ2-7 TRBV20-1 . . TGCAGTGATAGTGCGGTCACCTGCGAGCAGTATTTC CSDSAVTCEQYF
15 TRBJ2-7 TRBV20-1 . . TGCAGCGGTATTACGACAGTCGGGGGAAACTACGAGCGGTACTTC CSGITTVGGNYERYF
12 TRBJ2-7 TRBV20-1 . . TGCAATGCTAGTACGGTCACCTACGAGCAGTATTTC CNASTVTYEQYF
14 TRBJ2-6 TRBV20-1 . TRBD2 TGCAGTGCTAGGTCGGGGGGTGAGGCCAACGTCCTGACTTTC CSARSGGEANVLTF
14 TRBJ2-5 TRBV20-1 . TRBD2 TGCAGTACTCGTAACGGGGGGATGATCGAGACCCAGTACTTC CSTRNGGMIETQYF
18 TRBJ2-2 TRBV11-3 . TRBD2 TGTGCCAGCAGCTCCCGAGGAGCGGGAGGATACAGAGCCGGAGAGGTGTTTTTT CASSSRGAGGYRAGEVFF
16 TRBJ2-3 TRBV7-9 . . TGTGCCAGCAGCTACCTGACAGGGACTATCACAGATACGCAGTACTTT CASSYLTGTITDTQYF
14 TRBJ2-1 TRBV7-9 . . TGTGCCAGCAGCTTGGTCGGTACTACAAGTGAGCAGTTCTTC CASSLVGTTSEQFF
16 TRBJ2-6 TRBV4-3 . . TGCGCCAGAAGCCAAGAGGTGGTGTCTGGGGCCAACGTCCTTACTTTC CARSQEVVSGANVLTF
15 TRBJ1-5 TRBV6-5 once . TGTGCCAGCAGTAACAGTGGGCAGGGTAGTCAGCCCCAGAATTTT CASSNSGQGSQPQNF
13 TRBJ2-5 TRBV11-2 . . TGTGCCATCAGTTCTACAGGCGAGGAGACCCAGTACTTC CAISSTGEETQYF
16 TRBJ2-2 TRBV5-1 . TRBD2 TGCGCCTCTGTGAGGCTAGCGGGAGATCGGACCGGGGAACTGTTTTTT CASVRLAGDRTGELFF
16 TRBJ1-5 TRBV5-1 . TRBD1 TGCGCCGGCAGCTTGGGACAGGGTGGAAGCAATCAGCCCCAGCATTTT CAGSLGQGGSNQPQHF
15 TRBJ1-5 TRBV6-5 . . TGTGCCAGCACTTATCTACAGGGAAGCAATCAGCCTCAGCATTTT CASTYLQGSNQPQHF
14 TRBJ2-5 TRBV5-6 . TRBD2 TGTGTCAGCAGCTTGACAGCGGGGAAAAAGACCCAGTACTTC CVSSLTAGKKTQYF
16 TRBJ2-1 TRBV11-3 . . TGTGCCAGCAGCTCCCTAGCGAGGGGGCAGGGTAATGAGCAGTTCTTC CASSSLARGQGNEQFF
16 TRBJ2-7 TRBV28 . TRBD2 TGTGCCAGCAGTCCCCGGTTTGGGCGGGGGGGCAGGGAGCAGTACTTC CASSPRFGRGGREQYF
11 TRBJ2-7 TRBV29-1 . . TGCAGCGTTGGCGTGGCCTACGAGCAGTACTTC CSVGVAYEQYF
15 TRBJ1-2 TRBV11-2 . . TGTGCCAACAGCTTAATGATGGGGAATTATTATGACTACACCTTC CANSLMMGNYYDYTF
16 TRBJ2-7 TRBV11-3 few TRBD2 TGTGCTAGCAGCTTAGCCCGGGGGGGGCACACCTACGAGCAGTACTTC CASSLARGGHTYEQYF
14 TRBJ2-6 TRBV11-2 once . TGTGTCAGCAGTCATATCTCGGGGGCTAACGTCCTGACTTTC CVSSHISGANVLTF
15 TRBJ1-3 TRBV6-1 many TRBD1 TGTGCCAGCAGTGCTCGTCACAGGGGGGGAGACACCATATATTTT CASSARHRGGDTIYF
14 TRBJ1-2 TRBV19 few . TGTGCCAGTAGTACCACCGGACAGCCCTATGGCTACACCTTC CASSTTGQPYGYTF
16 TRBJ1-6 TRBV14 . TRBD1 TGTGCCAGCAGCCAGAGCTCCAGGGGGCATAATTCACCCCTCCACTTT CASSQSSRGHNSPLHF
11 TRBJ2-7 TRBV7-2 . . TGTGTCAGCAGCCTGTATCACGAGCAGTATTTC CVSSLYHEQYF
14 TRBJ1-1 TRBV20-1 . . TGCTGTGCTAGAATAGGGGGGACCTACACTGAACCTTTCTTT CCARIGGTYTEPFF
16 TRBJ2-2 TRBV7-9 . . TGTGCCAGCAGCGCTCGACACGGGTATGATACCGGGGAGCTGTTTTTT CASSARHGYDTGELFF
13 TRBJ1-1 TRBV6-2/TRBV6-3 . TRBD1 TGTACCAGCAGTTACCAGGGGGTGAATGAAGCTTTCTTT CTSSYQGVNEAFF
14 TRBJ1-2 TRBV4-2 . . TGTGCCAGCAGTGGGCAGGGTGATAACTATGGCTACACCTTC CASSGQGDNYGYTF
14 TRBJ1-1 TRBV6-1 . . TGTGTCAGCAATGAAGACATGGGCGACACTGAAGCTTTCTTT CVSNEDMGDTEAFF
13 TRBJ2-1 TRBV29-1 few TRBD2 TGCAGCGTTGAGGTTAGCGGGGGGGATAGCAGTGTCTTC CSVEVSGGDSSVF
17 TRBJ2-5 TRBV20-1 . TRBD2 TGCAGTGCTTTATTACCAGGACTAGCGGGGGGGCAGAGAGCCCAGTACTTC CSALLPGLAGGQRAQYF
15 TRBJ2-1 TRBV11-3 few . TGTGCCAGCAGCCTCTCGGGAGATTATGTGAATGAGCAGTTCTTC CASSLSGDYVNEQFF
14 TRBJ2-5 TRBV20-1 . TRBD2 TGCAGTACTGGTAGCGGGGGGATGATCGAGACCCAGTACTTC CSTGSGGMIETQYF
13 TRBJ2-7 TRBV20-1 . . TGCAGTGTTGATGGACTTATAACCTACGAGCAGTACTTC CSVDGLITYEQYF
16 TRBJ2-1 TRBV11-1 . . TGTGCCAGCAGCTTGGTAGGTGGAAAGTCCTACAATGAGCACTTCTTC CASSLVGGKSYNEHFF
15 TRBJ2-3 TRBV19 . TRBD2 TGTGCCAGCAGTATCGTAACTAGCGGGGTAGATAAGCAGTATTTT CASSIVTSGVDKQYF
16 TRBJ2-1 TRBV5-8 . . TGTGCCAGCAGTTTGGAAGGGGGGGCGGCTTACAATGAGCAGTCCTTC CASSLEGGAAYNEQSF
12 TRBJ1-1 TRBV5-6 . . TGTGTCAGCAGCCTCAGGGACACTGAAGCTTTCTTT CVSSLRDTEAFF
15 TRBJ2-2 TRBV4-3 . . TGCGTCAGCAGCCAAGAACCGGCAGGCTCCGGGGAGCTGTTTTTT CVSSQEPAGSGELFF
13 TRBJ2-1 TRBV12-3/TRBV12-4 many TRBD2 TGTGCCAGCACCGTAGCGGGAGTGGATGAGCAGTTCTTC CASTVAGVDEQFF
19 TRBJ1-5 TRBV20-1 . . TGCAGTGCATACGATGGGATGACAAGGCTACTGACTACAAATAAGCCCCAGCATTTT CSAYDGMTRLLTTNKPQHF
15 TRBJ2-3 TRBV29-1 . TRBD2 TGCATCGCGATCCGGGAGCCAACTAGCGCAGATACGCAGTATTTT CIAIREPTSADTQYF